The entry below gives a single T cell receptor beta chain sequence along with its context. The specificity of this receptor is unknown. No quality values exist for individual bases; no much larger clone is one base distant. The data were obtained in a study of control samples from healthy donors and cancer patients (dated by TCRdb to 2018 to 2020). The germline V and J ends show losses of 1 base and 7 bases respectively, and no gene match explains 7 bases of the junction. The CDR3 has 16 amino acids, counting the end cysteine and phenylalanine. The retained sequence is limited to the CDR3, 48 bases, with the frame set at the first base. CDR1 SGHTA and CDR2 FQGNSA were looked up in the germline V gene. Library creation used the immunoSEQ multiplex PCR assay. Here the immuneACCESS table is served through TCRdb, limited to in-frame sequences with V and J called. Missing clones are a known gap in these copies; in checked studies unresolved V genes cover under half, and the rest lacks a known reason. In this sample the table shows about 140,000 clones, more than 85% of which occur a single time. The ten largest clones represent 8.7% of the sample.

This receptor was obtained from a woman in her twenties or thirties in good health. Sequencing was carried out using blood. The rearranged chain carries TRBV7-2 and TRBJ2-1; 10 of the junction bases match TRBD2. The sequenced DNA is TGTGCCAGCAGCTTAGATGGTAGCGGGAGGCTGAATGAGCAGTTCTTC. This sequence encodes CASSLDGSGRLNEQFF.